A selection of T cell receptor beta chains follows, all from one sample in a study of T cell changes during pregnancy in multiple sclerosis. Repertoires were generated with immunoSEQ multiplex PCR, while TCRdb's copy carries only in-frame clones and drops some. The sample consists of 90,000 or so clones, 91% of them appearing once. Material: PBMCs, obtained in the first trimester of pregnancy. These receptors were taken from a female donor in good health, serving as a control in a pregnancy study. Some clones in this sample may be carry-over from other donors' samples. CDR3s include the opening cysteine and the closing phenylalanine or tryptophan. A D gene is named only where the DNA matches it firmly. Expanded clones get a size class; other rows say once, few or many, or leave the size out.

clone size: once; J gene: TRBJ2-3; D gene: .; V gene: TRBV6-5; CDR3 DNA: TGTGCCAGCAGTTACGCAGGGAAGAGCACAGATACGCAGTATTTT; CDR3 protein: CASSYAGKSTDTQYF
clone size: .; J gene: TRBJ2-2; D gene: TRBD2; V gene: TRBV19; CDR3 DNA: TGTGCCAGTAGTCCCCAAGGACTAGCGGGGGCCCTGAACACCGGGGAGCTGTTTTTT; CDR3 protein: CASSPQGLAGALNTGELFF
clone size: .; J gene: TRBJ2-2; D gene: TRBD1; V gene: TRBV4-1; CDR3 DNA: TGCGCCAGCAGCCTATTTTCAAACCTAGGGGGCGCGAACACCGGGGAGCTGTTTTTT; CDR3 protein: CASSLFSNLGGANTGELFF
clone size: once; J gene: TRBJ1-1; D gene: TRBD1; V gene: TRBV5-4; CDR3 DNA: TGTGCCAGCAGCTTGGCCGCGACAGGGACTGAAGCTTTCTTT; CDR3 protein: CASSLAATGTEAFF
clone size: once; J gene: TRBJ2-3; D gene: .; V gene: TRBV9; CDR3 DNA: TGTGCCAGCAGCGCCAGCCTGCGGGGCGAAACAGATACGCAGTATTTT; CDR3 protein: CASSASLRGETDTQYF
clone size: .; J gene: TRBJ1-5; D gene: TRBD1; V gene: TRBV7-3; CDR3 DNA: TGTGCCAGCAGCCCAGGGGGAGGAAGCAATCAGCCCCAGCATTTT; CDR3 protein: CASSPGGGSNQPQHF
clone size: .; J gene: TRBJ2-5; D gene: .; V gene: TRBV7-7; CDR3 DNA: TGTGCTAGCAGCTTAAATCCGATCGGGGAGACCCAGTACTTC; CDR3 protein: CASSLNPIGETQYF
clone size: few; J gene: TRBJ1-1; D gene: .; V gene: TRBV29-1; CDR3 DNA: TGCAGCGTTGAAGATCGAGGCATCGCGGAAGCTTTCTTT; CDR3 protein: CSVEDRGIAEAFF
clone size: .; J gene: TRBJ2-1; D gene: TRBD2; V gene: TRBV11-2; CDR3 DNA: TGTGCCAGCAGCTTAGATCCCAGGACTAGCGGGCCCTACAATGAGCAGTTCTTC; CDR3 protein: CASSLDPRTSGPYNEQFF
clone size: .; J gene: TRBJ2-4; D gene: TRBD2; V gene: TRBV6-1; CDR3 DNA: TGTGCCAGCAGTGAGACTAGCGGGAGGGCGATAGCCAAAAACATTCAGTACTTC; CDR3 protein: CASSETSGRAIAKNIQYF
clone size: .; J gene: TRBJ2-1; D gene: TRBD2; V gene: TRBV5-1; CDR3 DNA: TGCGCCAGCAGCCAACAGAGCGGGGGGCGACCAAGGGGTGAGCAGTTCTTC; CDR3 protein: CASSQQSGGRPRGEQFF
clone size: .; J gene: TRBJ1-4; D gene: .; V gene: TRBV5-5; CDR3 DNA: TGTGCCAGCAGCTTATCCGGCTGGGGCGGGAGAGAAAAACTGTTTTTT; CDR3 protein: CASSLSGWGGREKLFF
clone size: .; J gene: TRBJ2-5; D gene: TRBD1; V gene: TRBV25-1; CDR3 DNA: TGTGCCAGCAGTGAACCGGGACAGGGAGTTGGGGAGACCCAGTACTTC; CDR3 protein: CASSEPGQGVGETQYF
clone size: .; J gene: TRBJ2-3; D gene: .; V gene: TRBV5-8; CDR3 DNA: TGTGCCAGCAGCTGGTGGGGGCGGCGCACAGATACGCAGTATTTT; CDR3 protein: CASSWWGRRTDTQYF
clone size: .; J gene: TRBJ1-2; D gene: .; V gene: TRBV5-4; CDR3 DNA: TGTGCCAGCAGCACCGCACAGAACTATGGCTACACCTTC; CDR3 protein: CASSTAQNYGYTF
clone size: .; J gene: TRBJ2-2; D gene: .; V gene: TRBV4-1; CDR3 DNA: TGCGCCAGCAGCCAAGTGGGCTACCCTGGGGAGCTGTTTTTT; CDR3 protein: CASSQVGYPGELFF
clone size: .; J gene: TRBJ1-5; D gene: .; V gene: TRBV9; CDR3 DNA: TGTGCCAGCACCCCGACAGCTTATAGCAATCAGCCCCAGCATTTT; CDR3 protein: CASTPTAYSNQPQHF
clone size: .; J gene: TRBJ1-3; D gene: .; V gene: TRBV13; CDR3 DNA: TGTGCCAGCAGCTCTGTTAGAGGAACTAGCTCTGGAAACACCATATATTTT; CDR3 protein: CASSSVRGTSSGNTIYF
clone size: .; J gene: TRBJ2-1; D gene: TRBD2; V gene: TRBV28; CDR3 DNA: TGTGCCAGCAGTTCCCTGACTAGCGGGAGGGCGCGAAATGAGCAGTTCTTC; CDR3 protein: CASSSLTSGRARNEQFF
clone size: .; J gene: TRBJ1-5; D gene: .; V gene: TRBV7-6; CDR3 DNA: TGTGCCAGCAGCTTATCGCGGGAGGGACCCCAGCATTTT; CDR3 protein: CASSLSREGPQHF
clone size: .; J gene: TRBJ1-1; D gene: .; V gene: TRBV28; CDR3 DNA: TGTGCCAGCAGTTTAAGAGGGCGCACTGAAGCTTTCTTT; CDR3 protein: CASSLRGRTEAFF
clone size: .; J gene: TRBJ1-2; D gene: TRBD1; V gene: TRBV19; CDR3 DNA: TGTGCCAGTAAGGGGACAGGGAACTATGGCTACACCTTC; CDR3 protein: CASKGTGNYGYTF
clone size: once; J gene: TRBJ2-1; D gene: .; V gene: TRBV5-1; CDR3 DNA: TGCGCCAGCAGCAGTCAGGGGACGGGGTACAATGAGCAGTTCTTC; CDR3 protein: CASSSQGTGYNEQFF
clone size: once; J gene: TRBJ1-2; D gene: .; V gene: TRBV27; CDR3 DNA: TGTGCCAGCAGTTTACTTCAGGGTCGGGGCTACACCTTC; CDR3 protein: CASSLLQGRGYTF
clone size: .; J gene: TRBJ2-1; D gene: TRBD2; V gene: TRBV18; CDR3 DNA: TGTGCCAGCTCACCTCGACTAGCGGGGGGCGCCGCCAAGAACAATGAGCAGTTCTTC; CDR3 protein: CASSPRLAGGAAKNNEQFF
clone size: .; J gene: TRBJ1-2; D gene: .; V gene: TRBV29-1; CDR3 DNA: TGCAGCGTTGAAGTACAGGGAGGGCTATATGGCTACACCTTC; CDR3 protein: CSVEVQGGLYGYTF
clone size: .; J gene: TRBJ2-1; D gene: TRBD2; V gene: TRBV27; CDR3 DNA: TGTGCCAGCACCTTCACTCCGGGGGGGAACAATGAGCAGTTCTTC; CDR3 protein: CASTFTPGGNNEQFF
clone size: once; J gene: TRBJ1-5; D gene: .; V gene: TRBV6-6; CDR3 DNA: TGTGCCAGCAGGCGACTCCCAGATCAGCCCCAGCATTTT; CDR3 protein: CASRRLPDQPQHF
clone size: .; J gene: TRBJ2-7; D gene: TRBD1; V gene: TRBV2; CDR3 DNA: TGTGCCAGCAGTGAACCGGGGCAGGGGGACTACGAGCAGTACTTC; CDR3 protein: CASSEPGQGDYEQYF
clone size: .; J gene: TRBJ2-2; D gene: TRBD2; V gene: TRBV6-1; CDR3 DNA: TGTGCCAGCTGGGAGTTAGCGGGAGCTGGGGAGCTGTTTTTT; CDR3 protein: CASWELAGAGELFF
clone size: few; J gene: TRBJ2-3; D gene: TRBD2; V gene: TRBV6-4; CDR3 DNA: TGTGCCAGCAGTGACTCCGCGGGCGGGGGGGCCACAGATACGCAGTATTTT; CDR3 protein: CASSDSAGGGATDTQYF
clone size: .; J gene: TRBJ1-6; D gene: .; V gene: TRBV7-2; CDR3 DNA: TGTGCCAGCAGCCTGGAGCTCCTCTCCTATAATTCACCCCTCCACTTT; CDR3 protein: CASSLELLSYNSPLHF
clone size: .; J gene: TRBJ2-7; D gene: .; V gene: TRBV4-3; CDR3 DNA: TGCGCCAGCAGCCAGGACTATCACTACGAGCAGTACTTC; CDR3 protein: CASSQDYHYEQYF
clone size: .; J gene: TRBJ1-6; D gene: .; V gene: TRBV5-5; CDR3 DNA: TGTGCCAGCACCCCAGGACAAATGTATAATTCACCCCTCCACTTT; CDR3 protein: CASTPGQMYNSPLHF
clone size: once; J gene: TRBJ2-1; D gene: TRBD2; V gene: TRBV5-1; CDR3 DNA: TGCGCCAGCAGCTTGAACGGCGGGGGGGTCTACAATGAGCAGTTCTTC; CDR3 protein: CASSLNGGGVYNEQFF
clone size: .; J gene: TRBJ1-1; D gene: TRBD1; V gene: TRBV19; CDR3 DNA: TGTGCCAGTAGTCCCCGGACAGGGATTATCACTGAAGCTTTCTTT; CDR3 protein: CASSPRTGIITEAFF
clone size: .; J gene: TRBJ2-7; D gene: .; V gene: TRBV15; CDR3 DNA: TGTGCCACCAGCAGAGACCGCTACGAGCAGTACTTC; CDR3 protein: CATSRDRYEQYF
clone size: .; J gene: TRBJ2-7; D gene: TRBD1; V gene: TRBV11-2; CDR3 DNA: TGTGCCAGCAGACCACTCCGGAACAGGGGCCACGAGCAGTACTTC; CDR3 protein: CASRPLRNRGHEQYF
clone size: .; J gene: TRBJ2-7; D gene: TRBD2; V gene: TRBV10-3; CDR3 DNA: TGTGCCATAACCACTAGCGGGAGACCCTACGAGCAGTACTTC; CDR3 protein: CAITTSGRPYEQYF
clone size: .; J gene: TRBJ1-1; D gene: .; V gene: TRBV7-8; CDR3 DNA: TGTGCCAGCAGAGAAAGGACATCACTGGGTGCTTTCTTT; CDR3 protein: CASRERTSLGAFF
clone size: .; J gene: TRBJ2-3; D gene: TRBD2; V gene: TRBV28; CDR3 DNA: TGTGCCAGCAGTTTCCTAGCGGGAGGTGGGACAGATACGCAGTATTTT; CDR3 protein: CASSFLAGGGTDTQYF